These 9 T cell receptor beta chains were sequenced from one sample in a study of shared clonotypes between healthy human individuals. Libraries were prepared by immunoSEQ multiplex PCR; TCRdb keeps only in-frame clonotypes and omits some of them. The table lists 1.4 million or so clones, 98% to 99% of them singletons, with 0.36% in the top ten. What was sequenced was naive CD4+ T cells sorted from blood. The subset is: CD45RA+ positively selected. The receptor source for this set is a man aged 25-40 years in good health.

The chain has TRBV10-3 and TRBJ2-7, with 14 bases that match TRBD2. The CDR3 sequence is 15 residues long. Losses at the gene ends were 6 bases for V and 0 bases for J; bases not matched to a gene: 1. Germline values: CDR1 ENHRY, CDR2 SYGVKD. CDR3 region: CAIRGTSGSSYEQYF. For the CDR3, the DNA is TGTGCCATCAGGGGGACTAGCGGGAGCTCCTACGAGCAGTACTTC.

This clone was detected only once. The rearrangement joins TRBV5-1 to TRBJ2-7; D tentatively fits TRBD1 or TRBD2 (6 bases each). Germline V gene sequence: CDR1 SGHRS, CDR2 YFSETQ. The CDR3 is 14 residues long. Trimming stripped 4 bases from V and 4 bases from J, with 15 bases between. The CDR3 protein is CASSRLRGEYEQYF. The CDR3 nucleotides read TGCGCCAGCAGCCGGTTAAGGGGGGAGTACGAGCAGTACTTC. The full variable domain, completed using reference TRBV5-1 and TRBJ2-7, is KAGVTQTPRYLIKTRGQQVTLSCSPISGHRSVSWYQQTPGQGLQFLFEYFSETQRNKGNFPGRFSGRQFSNSRSEMNVSTLELGDSALYLCASSRLRGEYEQYFGPGTRLTVT.

The chain has TRBV7-6 and TRBJ2-5; 8 bases are shared with TRBD1. V lost 1 base to trimming and J lost 1 base; unmatched junction nucleotides: 2. Germline CDR1 SGHVS, CDR2 FNYEAQ. The length of the CDR3 is 15 residues. The CDR3 DNA reads TGTGCCAGCAGCTTAGGACAGGGGCTCCAAGAGACCCAGTACTTC. It translates to CASSLGQGLQETQYF.

The chain has TRBV10-3 and TRBJ2-3; 8 nucleotides line up with TRBD1. Germline V gives CDR1 ENHRY, CDR2 SYGVKD. This CDR3 spans 17 amino acids. With 3 bases clipped from V and 2 bases from J, the junction kept 10 bases outside the gene matches. The CDR3 sequence is CAISDFSGTGHTDTQYF. For the CDR3, the DNA is TGTGCCATCAGTGATTTCTCCGGGACAGGACACACAGATACGCAGTATTTT.

The chain is built from TRBV11-2 and TRBJ2-7; D remains unclear. The germline V gene encodes CDR1 SGHAT and CDR2 FQNNGV. V lost 1 base and J lost 0, with 7 bases in between. This CDR3 is 14 amino acids long. CDR3 residues: CASSLGPASYEQYF. The CDR3 nucleotides read TGTGCCAGCAGCTTAGGGCCAGCCTCCTACGAGCAGTACTTC.

The rearrangement links TRBV27 to TRBJ2-1; tentative D call: TRBD1 (5 bases). Trimming removed 1 base from V and 8 bases from J, with 12 bases in between. The CDR3 has 14 amino acids. CDR1 MNHEY and CDR2 SMNVEV come from the germline V gene (reference sequence). The DNA for the CDR3 is TGTGCCAGCAGTTTATTGGGCAGGGTGGATGAGCAGTTCTTC. It is translated as CASSLLGRVDEQFF.

The chain recombines TRBV2 with TRBJ1-5; TRBD1 agrees at 10 bases. There are 15 residues in the CDR3. Per the germline V gene, CDR1 is SNHLY and CDR2 is FYNNEI. Trimming at V came to 3 bases and at J to 6 bases, leaving 5 bases not matched to a gene. CDR3: CASSDRDRGSQPQHF. The CDR3, as DNA: TGTGCCAGCAGTGACCGGGACAGGGGTAGTCAGCCCCAGCATTTT.

This rearrangement joins TRBV5-1 to TRBJ2-5, with TRBD2 as a possible D gene (5 bases). The CDR3 totals 13 residues. Germline assignment: CDR1 SGHRS and CDR2 YFSETQ. V was clipped by 5 bases and J by 0 bases, with 8 bases between them. The DNA of the CDR3 is TGCGCCAGCAGGCGGGCCTACCAAGAGACCCAGTACTTC. Its protein is CASRRAYQETQYF. The complete variable domain, with remaining parts taken from reference TRBV5-1 and TRBJ2-5, reads KAGVTQTPRYLIKTRGQQVTLSCSPISGHRSVSWYQQTPGQGLQFLFEYFSETQRNKGNFPGRFSGRQFSNSRSEMNVSTLELGDSALYLCASRRAYQETQYFGPGTRLLVL.

This clone was counted once. V is TRBV19 and J is TRBJ1-5; D perhaps matches TRBD1 (6 bases). V was pared by 8 bases and J by 2 bases, with 19 bases between. CDR1 and CDR2 from the germline V gene are LNHDA and SQIVND (reference sequence). This CDR3 has 16 amino acids. In DNA, the CDR3 is TGTGCCAGTGCCTCCGGGACAAGGGGAGGCAATCAGCCCCAGCATTTT. Residues: CASASGTRGGNQPQHF.